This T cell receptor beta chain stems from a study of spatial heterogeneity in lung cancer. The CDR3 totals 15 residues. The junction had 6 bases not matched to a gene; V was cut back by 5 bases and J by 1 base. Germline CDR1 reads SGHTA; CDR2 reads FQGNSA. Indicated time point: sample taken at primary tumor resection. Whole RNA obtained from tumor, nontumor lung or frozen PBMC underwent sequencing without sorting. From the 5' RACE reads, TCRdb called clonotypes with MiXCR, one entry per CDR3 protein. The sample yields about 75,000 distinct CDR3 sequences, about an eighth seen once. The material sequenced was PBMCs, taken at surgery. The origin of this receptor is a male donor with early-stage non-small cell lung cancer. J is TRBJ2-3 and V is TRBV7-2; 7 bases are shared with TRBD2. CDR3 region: CASSASGTRTDTQYF. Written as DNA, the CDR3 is TGTGCCAGCAGCGCGAGCGGGACCCGCACAGATACGCAGTATTTT.